These T cell receptor beta chains were read from a single sample in a study of blood T cell repertoires in COVID-19. The data were produced by immunoSEQ multiplex PCR, yet TCRdb's version contains in-frame clones alone and is incomplete. The sample comprises 150,000 to 200,000 clones, around 82% of which are singletons, and 7% rests with the top ten. The sequenced sample consisted of peripheral blood. The receptors were sampled from a woman between 40 and 55 years old with COVID-19, enrolled during active disease. Each CDR3 is given with its conserved first and last residue. Each record gives: D gene, V gene, J gene, clone size, CDR3 DNA, CDR3 protein. The D gene is left open where the match is weak. Some rows have no size entry. The others give once, few or many, or a class for an expanded clone.

.	TRBV2	TRBJ1-1	.	TGTGCCAGCAGTGGCAGAACGAACACTGAAGCTTTCTTT	CASSGRTNTEAFF
.	TRBV10-1	TRBJ1-1	.	TGCGCCAGCAGGGACAACATGAACACTGAAGCTTTCTTT	CASRDNMNTEAFF
.	TRBV28	TRBJ1-2	.	TGTGCCAGCCTAAGGGACAATAACTATGGCTACACCTTC	CASLRDNNYGYTF
.	TRBV7-9	TRBJ2-5	few	TGTGCCAGCAGCTTAGCGGCAGGGCTGGAGACCCAGTACTTC	CASSLAAGLETQYF
.	TRBV19	TRBJ1-5	.	TGTGCCAGTAGTTTAACCCCTAGCGGAGGGTTATTTCAGCCCCAGCATTTT	CASSLTPSGGLFQPQHF
.	TRBV7-9	TRBJ2-7	.	TGTGCCAGCAGCTTAGACGGGTTTACCCCCGACGAGCAGTACTTC	CASSLDGFTPDEQYF
TRBD2	TRBV13	TRBJ2-7	.	TGTGCCAGCAGCCGGGGACTAGCGGGAGCCACCTACGAGCAGTACTTC	CASSRGLAGATYEQYF
.	TRBV9	TRBJ2-3	.	TGTGCCAGCAGCGTGCAGGGATCAGATACGCAGTATTTT	CASSVQGSDTQYF
.	TRBV9	TRBJ2-7	.	TGTGCCAGCAGCGTAGCCGGGAGCGACTACGAGCAGTACTTC	CASSVAGSDYEQYF
.	TRBV11-2	TRBJ1-5	once	TGTGCCAGCAGCTTAGGCAGGGATCAGCCCCAGCATTTT	CASSLGRDQPQHF
.	TRBV5-6	TRBJ1-5	few	TGTGCCAGCAGCTTCGGACACAATAGCAATCAGCCCCAGCATTTT	CASSFGHNSNQPQHF
TRBD2	TRBV3-1/TRBV3-2	TRBJ2-5	.	TGTGCCAGCAGCCCCCTAGCGGGGGGGCAGGAGACCCAGTACTTC	CASSPLAGGQETQYF
.	TRBV9	TRBJ2-2	.	TGTGCCAGCAGCGTAGGTTTAATTGCCGGGGAGCTGTTTTTT	CASSVGLIAGELFF
TRBD1	TRBV19	TRBJ2-2	once	TGTGCCAGTAGTAGGGGGGACAGGGGAGTTCACGGGGAGCTGTTTTTT	CASSRGDRGVHGELFF
TRBD2	TRBV18	TRBJ2-3	.	TGTGCCAGCTCACCCTTCCGGGGGGGCCCGGCAGATACGCAGTATTTT	CASSPFRGGPADTQYF
.	TRBV2	TRBJ2-2	medium-sized	TGTGCCGGAAACAGGGTAGCGAACACCGGGGAGCTGTTTTTT	CAGNRVANTGELFF
.	TRBV27	TRBJ1-4	.	TGTGCCAGCAGTCCAACCAGGGCGGGAGGAGGAAAACTGTTTTTT	CASSPTRAGGGKLFF
.	TRBV19	TRBJ2-3	.	TGTGCCAGTAGTAGTCTCAGGGGCACAGATACGCAGTATTTT	CASSSLRGTDTQYF
.	TRBV2	TRBJ1-2	.	TGTGCCAGCAGTGACAGGGGCGGCTACACCTTC	CASSDRGGYTF
TRBD2	TRBV7-2	TRBJ2-2	many	TGTGCCAGCAGCTTACTTGCTAGCGGGGTCCGGAACACCGGGGAGCTGTTTTTT	CASSLLASGVRNTGELFF
TRBD1	TRBV19	TRBJ1-1	.	TGTGCCAGTAACTACCTTGACAGGGTGGGTACTGAAGCTTTCTTT	CASNYLDRVGTEAFF